This T cell receptor beta chain was captured by sequencing in a study of glioma-infiltrating T cells after dendritic cell vaccination. Specified time point: after dendritic cell vaccination, including at tumor progression/relapse. Study-level points and caveats: Longer survival after dendritic cell vaccination followed higher pretreatment TIL content.

CDR3 length: 13 amino acids. V was cut by 1 base and J by 8 bases, with 9 bases left in between. Germline CDR1 reads SGHTA; CDR2 reads FQGTGA. Sequencing used immunoSEQ multiplex PCR; TCRdb keeps in-frame clones, though not all of them. Of roughly 100,000 clones listed, about 90% are singletons. Turning to this clone: Its antigen remains unknown.

This receptor was identified in a human donor with glioblastoma. This sequence joins TRBV7-3 and TRBJ2-1; D gene uncertain. Material: blood, obtained after dendritic cell vaccination. The CDR3 region has the DNA TGTGCCAGCAGCTTAATGCCCGAGGATGAGCAGTTCTTC. It is translated as CASSLMPEDEQFF.